The 17 T cell receptor beta chains below all came from one sample that was sequenced in a study of blood T cell repertoires in COVID-19. The repertoire was sequenced with immunoSEQ multiplex PCR; TCRdb's copy has only in-frame clones and lacks some. The repertoire has about 320,000 clones, roughly 87% of them found once; the top ten carry approximately 9%. Sample: PBMCs or T cells enriched from blood (not recorded which). All receptors come from a woman between 18 and 29 years old who had recovered from COVID-19.

In its sample, this clone was seen once. The chain uses TRBV28 and TRBJ2-7, with D maybe TRBD2 (6 bases). Germline CDR1 and CDR2: MDHEN and SYDVKM. The V end lost 11 bases, the J end lost 2 bases, and 13 bases lay between the germline ends. The CDR3 covers 12 residues. Here the CDR3 reads CAARTGAYEQYF. DNA of the CDR3: TGTGCCGCTCGAACGGGAGCCTACGAGCAGTACTTC.

V usage is TRBV28 and J usage is TRBJ1-5; D is ambiguous. In germline, CDR1 is MDHEN, CDR2 SYDVKM. This CDR3 has 17 amino acids. Trimming took off 5 bases at V and 5 bases at J, with 22 bases between the two ends. CDR3 loop: CASSTFGSLDPHQPQHF. The CDR3 DNA is TGTGCCAGCAGTACCTTCGGGAGCCTCGACCCGCATCAGCCCCAGCATTTT.

The chain has TRBV7-9 and TRBJ2-1, with 11 bases lining up with TRBD2. The germline CDR1 and CDR2 sequences are SEHNR and FQNEAQ (reference sequence). CDR3 length equals 16 residues. V trimming: 4 bases; J trimming: 6 bases; junction bases outside the gene matches: 8. CDR3 DNA: TGTGCCAGCAGCTCACGAACTAGCGGGAGTGTCAATGAGCAGTTCTTC. This sequence encodes CASSSRTSGSVNEQFF.

V and J are TRBV7-9 and TRBJ2-1, with unresolved D. Per germline, CDR1 SEHNR and CDR2 FQNEAQ (reference sequence). V was pared by 5 bases and J by 4 bases, with 9 bases between. The CDR3 has 13 residues. The CDR3 sequence is CASSRDGYNEQFF. CDR3 in DNA: TGTGCCAGCAGCAGAGACGGGTACAATGAGCAGTTCTTC.

This chain uses TRBV5-4 with TRBJ2-3; TRBD1 matches at 8 bases. The V and J ends lost 4 bases and 0 bases, in that order; junction bases with no gene match: 13. Germline V CDR1 and CDR2: SGHNT, YYREEE (reference sequence). The CDR3 length is 18 residues. This chain's CDR3 is CASSRYPGQGPSTDTQYF. DNA for the CDR3: TGTGCCAGCAGCCGCTACCCAGGACAGGGCCCTAGCACAGATACGCAGTATTTT.

V is TRBV12-3 or TRBV12-4 and J is TRBJ1-2, with D possibly being TRBD1 (5 bases). V was clipped by 1 base and J by 6 bases, with 6 bases between them. The CDR3 is made up of 12 amino acids. CDR3 loop: CASSLVGDGYTF. The CDR3, as DNA: TGTGCCAGCAGTTTAGTAGGGGATGGCTACACCTTC.

This clone was seen only once. The CDR3 sequence: CASNSGSYNEQFF. The CDR3 nucleotides read TGTGCCAGCAATAGTGGTTCCTACAATGAGCAGTTCTTC. The chain is built from TRBV7-2 and TRBJ2-1; D unresolved. The CDR3 runs 13 residues. Germline values: CDR1 SGHTA, CDR2 FQGNSA. With 7 bases removed from V and 1 base from J, the gap between germline ends came to 8 bases. The entire variable domain, with the rest obtained from reference TRBV7-2 and TRBJ2-1, is as follows: GAGVSQSPSNKVTEKGKDVELRCDPISGHTALYWYRQSLGQGLEFLIYFQGNSAPDKSGLPSDRFSAERTGGSVSTLTIQRTQQEDSAVYLCASNSGSYNEQFFGPGTRLTVL.

V and J are TRBV18 and TRBJ1-2, with 9 bases identical to TRBD1. Germline CDR1 reads KGHSH; CDR2 reads LQKENI. The CDR3 runs to 14 residues. J gave up 7 bases and V 3 bases, and 6 bases lay outside the gene matches. Here the CDR3 DNA reads TGTGCCAGCTCACCGGGACAGGGTACCTCTGGCTACACCTTC. Its protein product is CASSPGQGTSGYTF.

The chain couples TRBV28 to TRBJ2-1, with a tentative D call TRBD2 (5 bases). Germline V CDR1 and CDR2: MDHEN, SYDVKM. CDR3 size: 15 residues. V shed 3 bases and J shed 2 bases, with 11 bases lying between them. CDR3 sequence (DNA): TGTGCCAGCAGTTTCAGGACTTATACCTACAATGAGCAGTTCTTC. This gives the protein CASSFRTYTYNEQFF.

This clone was seen just once. The CDR3 spells CASSPFGAGLSGNTIYF. CDR3 nucleotides: TGTGCCAGCTCACCATTTGGGGCAGGGCTCTCTGGAAACACCATATATTTT. This chain uses TRBV18 with TRBJ1-3, with D possibly TRBD1 on 5 matching bases. CDR3 size: 17 residues. Trimming took off 2 bases at V and 0 bases at J, with 14 bases between the two ends. From germline, CDR1 is KGHSH and CDR2 LQKENI. Variable domain in full (rest from reference TRBV18 and TRBJ1-3): NAGVMQNPRHLVRRRGQEARLRCSPMKGHSHVYWYRQLPEEGLKFMVYLQKENIIDESGMPKERFSAEFPKEGPSILRIQQVVRGDSAAYFCASSPFGAGLSGNTIYFGEGSWLTVV.

The V gene is TRBV5-1, the J gene TRBJ1-2, with 8 bases matching TRBD1. The trim removed 4 bases at V and 6 bases at J, leaving 8 bases unmatched. Looked up from germline, CDR1 is SGHRS and CDR2 is YFSETQ. CDR3 size: 14 residues. CDR3 DNA: TGCGCCAGCAGCGCGGACAGGGCTCCGGATGGCTACACCTTC. It specifies CASSADRAPDGYTF.

The table lists this clone with a count of one. The CDR3 spells CASSSSDRMNTEAFF. The CDR3 nucleotides are TGTGCCAGCAGCTCCTCGGACAGAATGAACACTGAAGCTTTCTTT. The V and J genes are TRBV5-4 and TRBJ1-1, with D maybe TRBD1 (6 bases). V shed 3 bases and J shed 0 bases, with 12 bases lying between them. The CDR3 has 15 amino acids. Germline loops: CDR1 SGHNT, CDR2 YYREEE (reference sequence).

The chain couples TRBV7-2 to TRBJ2-1, with D possibly matching TRBD1 (5 bases). Germline lookup yields CDR1 SGHTA and CDR2 FQGNSA. This CDR3 is 12 amino acids long. The ends were cut back, 3 bases at V and 9 bases at J, with 9 bases in the middle. CDR3 region: CASSFQGGEQFF. The CDR3 DNA reads as TGTGCCAGCAGCTTCCAGGGTGGTGAGCAGTTCTTC.

This chain uses TRBV19 with TRBJ1-1; perhaps TRBD1 as D (5 bases). The germline gives CDR1 LNHDA, CDR2 SQIVND (reference sequence). V dropped 7 bases and J dropped 7 bases, with 19 bases sitting between them. There are 14 residues in the CDR3. The CDR3 region has the DNA TGTGCCAGTATGGGGCCGGGTGAAAGAGTTGAAGCTTTCTTT. This sequence encodes CASMGPGERVEAFF.

This chain uses TRBV9 with TRBJ1-1; D may be TRBD1 (6 bases). The germline V gene has CDR1 SGDLS and CDR2 YYNGEE. This CDR3 contains 14 residues. The germline V and J ends were trimmed by 3 bases and 0 bases, with 9 bases remaining between them. The chain's CDR3 is CASSGDTLNTEAFF. The CDR3, as DNA: TGTGCCAGCAGCGGGGACACACTGAACACTGAAGCTTTCTTT.

The chain has TRBV13 and TRBJ1-1; D unclear. V lost 2 bases and J lost 0, with 19 bases in between. CDR3 size: 18 residues. The germline V gene encodes CDR1 PRHDT and CDR2 FYEKMQ (reference sequence). The CDR3, as DNA: TGTGCCAGCAGCTTAAGGACGGGAGGTGGGTCAATGAACACTGAAGCTTTCTTT. This sequence encodes CASSLRTGGGSMNTEAFF.

Written as DNA, the CDR3 is TGCAGTGCTAGAGATGCGGACGTCCTGACTTTC. Amino acid sequence: CSARDADVLTF. The chain uses TRBV20-1 and TRBJ2-6; D unresolved. The CDR3 has 11 residues. Germline values: CDR1 DFQATT, CDR2 SNEGSKA (reference sequence). The ends were cut back, 0 bases at V and 11 bases at J, with 5 bases in the middle.